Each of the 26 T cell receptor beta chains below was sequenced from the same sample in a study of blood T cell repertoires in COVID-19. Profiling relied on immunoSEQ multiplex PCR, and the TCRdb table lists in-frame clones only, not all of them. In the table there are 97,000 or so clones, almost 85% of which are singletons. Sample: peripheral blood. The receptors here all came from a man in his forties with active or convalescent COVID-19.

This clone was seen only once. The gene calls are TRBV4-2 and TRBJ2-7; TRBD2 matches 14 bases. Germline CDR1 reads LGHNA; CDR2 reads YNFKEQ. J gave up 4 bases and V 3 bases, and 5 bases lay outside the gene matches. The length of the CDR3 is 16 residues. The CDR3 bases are TGTGCCAGCAGCCAGGCGACTAGCGGGGGGGCATACGAGCAGTACTTC. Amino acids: CASSQATSGGAYEQYF.

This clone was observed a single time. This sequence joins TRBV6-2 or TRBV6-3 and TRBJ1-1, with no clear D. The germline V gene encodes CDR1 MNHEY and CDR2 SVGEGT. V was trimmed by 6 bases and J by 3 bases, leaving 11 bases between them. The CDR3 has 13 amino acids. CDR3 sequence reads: CASSPHSDTEAFF. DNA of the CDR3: TGTGCCAGCAGCCCCCATTCAGACACTGAAGCTTTCTTT.

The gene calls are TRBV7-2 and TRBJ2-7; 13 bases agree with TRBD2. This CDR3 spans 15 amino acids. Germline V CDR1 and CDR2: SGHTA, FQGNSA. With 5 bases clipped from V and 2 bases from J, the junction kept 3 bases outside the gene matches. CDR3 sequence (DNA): TGTGCCAGCAGCCTAGGGACTAGCGGGACCTACGAGCAGTACTTC. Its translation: CASSLGTSGTYEQYF.

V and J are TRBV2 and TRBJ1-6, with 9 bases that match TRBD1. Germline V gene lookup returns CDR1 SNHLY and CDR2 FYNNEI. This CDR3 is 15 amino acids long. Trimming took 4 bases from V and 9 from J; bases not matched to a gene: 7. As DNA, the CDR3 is TGTGCCAGCAGTGCGCCGGGACAGGGCAGTTCACCCCTCCACTTT. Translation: CASSAPGQGSSPLHF.

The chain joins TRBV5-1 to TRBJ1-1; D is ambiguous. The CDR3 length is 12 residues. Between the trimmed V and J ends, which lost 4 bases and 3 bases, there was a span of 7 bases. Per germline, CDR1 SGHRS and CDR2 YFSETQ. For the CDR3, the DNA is TGCGCCAGCAGCCACGGGGACACTGAAGCTTTCTTT. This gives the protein CASSHGDTEAFF.

CDR3 residues: CASSRGGNQETQYF. CDR3 DNA sequence: TGTGCCAGTAGTCGGGGGGGGAACCAAGAGACCCAGTACTTC. V usage is TRBV19 and J usage is TRBJ2-5; 8 bases agree with TRBD2. In germline, CDR1 is LNHDA, CDR2 SQIVND (reference sequence). This CDR3 spans 14 amino acids. The ends lost 5 bases at V and 0 bases at J; junction bases unmatched: 2. Combining the CDR3 with reference TRBV19 and TRBJ2-5 gives the whole variable domain DGGITQSPKYLFRKEGQNVTLSCEQNLNHDAMYWYRQDPGQGLRLIYYSQIVNDFQKGDIAEGYSVSREKKESFPLTVTSAQKNPTAFYLCASSRGGNQETQYFGPGTRLLVL.

CDR3 sequence (DNA): TGTGCCAGCAATCAGGACTCGGGGGAGACCCAGTACTTC. It encodes CASNQDSGETQYF. The genes are TRBV2 and TRBJ2-5; D possibly corresponds to TRBD2 (5 bases). There are 13 residues in the CDR3. Trimming stripped 7 bases from V and 5 bases from J, with 14 bases between. Germline assignment: CDR1 SNHLY and CDR2 FYNNEI.

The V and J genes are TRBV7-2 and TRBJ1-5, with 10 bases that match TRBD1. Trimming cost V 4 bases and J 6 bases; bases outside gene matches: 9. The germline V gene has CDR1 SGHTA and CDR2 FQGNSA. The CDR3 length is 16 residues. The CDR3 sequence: CASSSTRTGGRQPQHF. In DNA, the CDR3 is TGTGCCAGCAGCTCGACCAGGACAGGGGGGCGTCAGCCCCAGCATTTT.

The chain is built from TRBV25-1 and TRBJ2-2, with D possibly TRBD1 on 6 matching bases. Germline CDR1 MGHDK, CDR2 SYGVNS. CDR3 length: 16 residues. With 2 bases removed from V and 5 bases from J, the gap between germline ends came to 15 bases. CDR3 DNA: TGTGCCAGCAGTGAAGCGGGCAGGGGCGGAACCGGGGAGCTGTTTTTT. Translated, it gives CASSEAGRGGTGELFF. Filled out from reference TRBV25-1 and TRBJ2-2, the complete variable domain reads EADIYQTPRYLVIGTGKKITLECSQTMGHDKMYWYQQDPGMELHLIHYSYGVNSTEKGDLSSESTVSRIRTEHFPLTLESARPSHTSQYLCASSEAGRGGTGELFFGEGSRLTVL.

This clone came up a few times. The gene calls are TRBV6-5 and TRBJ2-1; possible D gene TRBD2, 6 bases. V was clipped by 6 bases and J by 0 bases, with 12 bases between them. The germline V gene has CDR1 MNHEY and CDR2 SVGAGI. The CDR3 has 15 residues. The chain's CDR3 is CASSAGPSSYNEQFF. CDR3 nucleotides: TGTGCCAGCAGCGCGGGACCGAGCTCCTACAATGAGCAGTTCTTC.

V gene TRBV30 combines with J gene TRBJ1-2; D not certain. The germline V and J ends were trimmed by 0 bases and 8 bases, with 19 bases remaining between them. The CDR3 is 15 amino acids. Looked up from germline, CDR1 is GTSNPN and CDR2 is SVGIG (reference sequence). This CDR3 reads CAWSVYGVRGSGYTF. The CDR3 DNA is TGTGCCTGGAGTGTATATGGGGTTCGAGGGTCCGGCTACACCTTC.

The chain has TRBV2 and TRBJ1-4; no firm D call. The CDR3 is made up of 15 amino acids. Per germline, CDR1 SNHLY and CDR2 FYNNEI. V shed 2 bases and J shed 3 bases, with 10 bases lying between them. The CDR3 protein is CASSEFGLSNEKLFF. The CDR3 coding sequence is TGTGCCAGCAGTGAATTCGGACTCTCTAATGAAAAACTGTTTTTT.

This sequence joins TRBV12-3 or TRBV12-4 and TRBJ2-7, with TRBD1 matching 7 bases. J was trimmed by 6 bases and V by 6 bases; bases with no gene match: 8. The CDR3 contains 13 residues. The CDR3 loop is CASSQKQGFEQYF. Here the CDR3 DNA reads TGTGCCAGCAGCCAAAAACAGGGGTTCGAGCAGTACTTC.

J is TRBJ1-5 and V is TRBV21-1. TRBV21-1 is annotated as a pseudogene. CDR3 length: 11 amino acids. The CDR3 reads CASSLLRPQHF. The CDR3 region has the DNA TGTGCCAGCAGCTTGCTTAGGCCCCAGCATTTT.

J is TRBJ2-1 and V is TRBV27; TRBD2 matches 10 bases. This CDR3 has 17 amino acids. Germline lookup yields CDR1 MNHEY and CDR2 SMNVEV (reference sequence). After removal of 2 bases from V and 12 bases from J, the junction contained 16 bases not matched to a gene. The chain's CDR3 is CASSLALRPSGGPLQFF. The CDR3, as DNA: TGTGCCAGCAGTTTAGCCCTCAGGCCTAGCGGGGGTCCTTTGCAGTTCTTC.

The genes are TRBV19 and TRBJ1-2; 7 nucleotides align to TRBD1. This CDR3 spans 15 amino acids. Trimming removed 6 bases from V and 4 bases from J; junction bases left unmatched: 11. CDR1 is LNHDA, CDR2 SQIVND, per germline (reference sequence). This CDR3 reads CASREQGSESYGYTF. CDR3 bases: TGTGCCAGTAGGGAACAGGGGAGTGAGAGCTATGGCTACACCTTC.

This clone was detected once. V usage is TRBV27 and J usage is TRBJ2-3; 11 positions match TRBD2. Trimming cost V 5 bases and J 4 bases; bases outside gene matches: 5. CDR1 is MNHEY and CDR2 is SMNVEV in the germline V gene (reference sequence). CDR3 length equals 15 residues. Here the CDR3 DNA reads TGTGCCAGCAGTCGAGGACTAGCGGGCGCAGATACGCAGTATTTT. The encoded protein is CASSRGLAGADTQYF.

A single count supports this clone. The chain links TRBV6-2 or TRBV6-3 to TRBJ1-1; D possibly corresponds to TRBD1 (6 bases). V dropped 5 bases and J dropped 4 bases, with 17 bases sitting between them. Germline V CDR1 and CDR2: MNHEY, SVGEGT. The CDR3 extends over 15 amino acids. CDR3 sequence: CASSTGSAASTEAFF. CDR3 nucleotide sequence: TGTGCCAGCAGTACAGGGTCTGCAGCTAGCACTGAAGCTTTCTTT.

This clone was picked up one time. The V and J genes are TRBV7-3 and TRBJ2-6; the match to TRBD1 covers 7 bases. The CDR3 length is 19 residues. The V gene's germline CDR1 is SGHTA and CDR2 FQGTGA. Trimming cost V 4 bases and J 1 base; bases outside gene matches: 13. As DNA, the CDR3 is TGTGCCAGCAGCTCTCCCGACCCGGGACAGACTTCTGGGGCCAACGTCCTGACTTTC. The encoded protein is CASSSPDPGQTSGANVLTF.

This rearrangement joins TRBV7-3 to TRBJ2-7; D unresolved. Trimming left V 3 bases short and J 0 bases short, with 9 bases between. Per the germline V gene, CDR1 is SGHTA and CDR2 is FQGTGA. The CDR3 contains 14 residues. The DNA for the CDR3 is TGTGCCAGCAGCTTGGGCGTAGACTCCTACGAGCAGTACTTC. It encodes CASSLGVDSYEQYF.

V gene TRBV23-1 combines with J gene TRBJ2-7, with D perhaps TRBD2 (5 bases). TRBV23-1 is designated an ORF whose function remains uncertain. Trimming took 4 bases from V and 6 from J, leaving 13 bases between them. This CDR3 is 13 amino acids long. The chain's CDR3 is CASSPPGLSEQYF. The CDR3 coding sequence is TGCGCCAGCAGTCCCCCAGGACTCAGCGAGCAGTACTTC.

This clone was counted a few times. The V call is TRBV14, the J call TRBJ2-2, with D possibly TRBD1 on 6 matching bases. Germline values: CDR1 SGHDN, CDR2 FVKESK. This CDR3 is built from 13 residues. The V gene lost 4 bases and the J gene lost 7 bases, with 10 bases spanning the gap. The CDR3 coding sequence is TGTGCCAGCAGCCCCCAGGGGCTCGGGGAGCTGTTTTTT. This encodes CASSPQGLGELFF.

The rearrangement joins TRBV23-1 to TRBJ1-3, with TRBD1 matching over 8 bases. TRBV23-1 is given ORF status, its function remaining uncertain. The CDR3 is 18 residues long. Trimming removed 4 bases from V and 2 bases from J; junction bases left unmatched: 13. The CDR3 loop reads CASSPSIDRGGPGNTIYF. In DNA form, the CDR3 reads TGCGCCAGCAGTCCCTCTATAGACAGGGGTGGCCCTGGAAACACCATATATTTT.

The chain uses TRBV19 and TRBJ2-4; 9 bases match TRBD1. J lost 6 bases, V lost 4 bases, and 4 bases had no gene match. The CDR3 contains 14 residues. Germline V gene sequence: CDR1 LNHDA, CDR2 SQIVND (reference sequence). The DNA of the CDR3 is TGTGCCAGTAGTACGATGGACAGGGGAAACATTCAGTACTTC. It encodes CASSTMDRGNIQYF.

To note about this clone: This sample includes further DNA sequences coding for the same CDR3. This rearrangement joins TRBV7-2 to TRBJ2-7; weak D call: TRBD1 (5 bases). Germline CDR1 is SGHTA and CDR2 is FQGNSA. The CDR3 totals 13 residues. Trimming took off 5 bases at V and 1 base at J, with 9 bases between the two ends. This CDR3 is CASSRQGSYEQYF. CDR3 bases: TGTGCCAGCAGCAGGCAGGGTTCCTACGAGCAGTACTTC.

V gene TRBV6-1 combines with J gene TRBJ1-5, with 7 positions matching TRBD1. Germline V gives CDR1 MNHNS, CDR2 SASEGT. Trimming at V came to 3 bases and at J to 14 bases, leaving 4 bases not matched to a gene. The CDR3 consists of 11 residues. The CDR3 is CASSDRTGEHF. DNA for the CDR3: TGTGCCAGCAGTGATAGAACAGGGGAGCATTTT.